Listed here are 15 T cell receptor beta chains from one sample, sequenced in a study of vaccination and CD4 T cells after COVID-19. The treatment: roughly ten-day PBMC culture with coronavirus spike peptide pools or control peptides (ViraFEST assay). The study sequenced cultured CD4+ T cell DNA using the Oncomine TCR Beta short-read assay. Each CDR3 protein is one row after TCRdb ran MiXCR on the PCR reads. The sample holds 10,000 to 15,000 distinct CDR3 sequences, 70% to 80% seen once. Their specific antigens are unknown. The sequencing sample was made of CD4+ T cells from blood, cultured in vitro. These receptors originate from a human donor who had recovered from COVID-19.

This clonotype was seen just once. The chain uses TRBV28 and TRBJ1-2; D might be TRBD1 (6 bases). The CDR3 is made up of 13 amino acids. CDR1 is MDHEN, CDR2 SYDVKM, per germline. V lost 7 bases to trimming and J lost 4 bases, with 13 bases between them. The CDR3 sequence is CASTKQGTYGYTF. For the CDR3, the DNA is TGTGCCAGCACCAAACAGGGTACCTATGGCTACACCTTC.

This clonotype occurred a few times. The chain joins TRBV24-1 to TRBJ1-2, with D perhaps TRBD1 (5 bases). The CDR3 runs 16 residues. V was clipped by 3 bases and J by 2 bases, with 15 bases between them. CDR1 is KGHDR, CDR2 SFDVKD, per germline. Here the CDR3 DNA reads TGTGCCACCAGTGATGGGGGGAGGGACTTGAACTATGGCTACACCTTC. This sequence encodes CATSDGGRDLNYGYTF.

The genes are TRBV28 and TRBJ1-6, with D perhaps matching TRBD1 (5 bases). The CDR3 has 16 residues. V shed 10 bases and J shed 0 bases, with 16 bases lying between them. In germline, CDR1 is MDHEN, CDR2 SYDVKM. The CDR3 sequence is CAIKAGGSSYNSPLHF. The CDR3 DNA reads as TGTGCCATCAAGGCGGGGGGAAGCTCCTATAATTCACCCCTCCACTTT.

This sequence joins TRBV11-2 and TRBJ1-2; D remains ambiguous. Germline CDR1 and CDR2: SGHAT and FQNNGV. The CDR3 runs 12 residues. V gave up 2 bases and J gave up 8 bases, with 9 bases separating them. The CDR3 spells CASSLRAPGYTF. CDR3 nucleotide sequence: TGTGCCAGCAGCTTACGGGCCCCAGGCTACACCTTC.

This clonotype was recorded once. The chain combines TRBV7-2 with TRBJ2-7; TRBD2 matches 8 bases. Germline lookup yields CDR1 SGHTA and CDR2 FQGNSA. CDR3 size: 19 residues. V dropped 2 bases and J dropped 0; count of bases not matched to a gene: 15. CDR3 nucleotides: TGTGCCAGCAGCTTAAGGCAGGGAGGGCGGGAGGTAAACTCCTACGAGCAGTACTTC. This gives the protein CASSLRQGGREVNSYEQYF. The full variable domain, rest sourced from reference TRBV7-2 and TRBJ2-7, is GAGVSQSPSNKVTEKGKDVELRCDPISGHTALYWYRQSLGQGLEFLIYFQGNSAPDKSGLPSDRFSAERTGGSVSTLTIQRTQQEDSAVYLCASSLRQGGREVNSYEQYFGPGTRLTVT.

In nucleotides, the CDR3 is TGTGCCAGCAGTTCCTGGACAGGGAAAGGCTCCTACGAGCAGTACTTC. This codes for CASSSWTGKGSYEQYF. The chain links TRBV6-2 or TRBV6-3 to TRBJ2-7, with TRBD1 matching 8 bases. V lost 4 bases, J lost 0 bases, and 8 bases stayed unmatched. The CDR3 spans 16 residues. The V gene's germline CDR1 is MNHEY and CDR2 SVGEGT.

This clonotype appeared a few times. This chain joins TRBV20-1 and TRBJ1-6, with a tentative D call TRBD1 (6 bases). Trimming shortened V by 0 bases and J by 10 bases, and 16 bases separated the two germline ends. The CDR3 extends over 15 amino acids. CDR1 is DFQATT and CDR2 is SNEGSKA in the germline V gene (reference sequence). Here the CDR3 DNA reads TGCAGTGCTAGAGATGGGGGCAGGTTTTCATCACCCCTCCACTTT. Amino acid sequence: CSARDGGRFSSPLHF.

The gene calls are TRBV5-4 and TRBJ1-2, with 12 positions matching TRBD1. With V trimmed by 5 bases and J by 3 bases, 8 bases remained unmatched. Germline CDR1 SGHNT, CDR2 YYREEE (reference sequence). This CDR3 is built from 16 residues. The CDR3 loop reads CASRSGGTGGHYGYTF. The CDR3 nucleotides read TGTGCCAGCAGATCGGGCGGGACAGGGGGCCACTATGGCTACACCTTC. The entire variable domain, with the rest obtained from reference TRBV5-4 and TRBJ1-2, is as follows: ETGVTQSPTHLIKTRGQQVTLRCSSQSGHNTVSWYQQALGQGPQFIFQYYREEENGRGNFPPRFSGLQFPNYSSELNVNALELDDSALYLCASRSGGTGGHYGYTFGSGTRLTVV.

A remark on this clonotype: It may be a read error: a sequence one base away is much more abundant. The rearrangement joins TRBV2 to TRBJ2-2, with unresolved D. Between the trimmed V and J ends, which lost 7 bases and 1 base, there was a span of 4 bases. This CDR3 is 12 amino acids long. The germline CDR1 and CDR2 sequences are SNHLY and FYNNEI. CDR3 sequence reads: CASNGNTGELFF. The CDR3 DNA is TGTGCCAGCAACGGGAACACCGGGGAGCTGTTTTTT.

The gene calls are TRBV19 and TRBJ1-5; 8 bases align to TRBD1. V shed 9 bases, J shed 0 bases, and the junction held 4 bases outside the gene matches. CDR3 length: 14 residues. CDR1 and CDR2 (germline): LNHDA, SQIVND (reference sequence). The DNA for the CDR3 is TGTGCCAGCAACAGGGGGGATAGCAATCAGCCCCAGCATTTT. Encoded protein: CASNRGDSNQPQHF. Variable domain in full (rest from reference TRBV19 and TRBJ1-5): DGGITQSPKYLFRKEGQNVTLSCEQNLNHDAMYWYRQDPGQGLRLIYYSQIVNDFQKGDIAEGYSVSREKKESFPLTVTSAQKNPTAFYLCASNRGDSNQPQHFGDGTRLSIL.

The chain links TRBV7-9 to TRBJ1-2; 7 bases fit TRBD1. The ends lost 5 bases at V and 0 bases at J; junction bases unmatched: 9. CDR1 is SEHNR and CDR2 is FQNEAQ in the germline V gene (reference sequence). The CDR3 runs to 16 residues. CDR3 residues: CASSRQGSGTNYGYTF. The CDR3 DNA is TGTGCCAGCAGCCGACAGGGTAGTGGTACTAACTATGGCTACACCTTC.

The chain is built from TRBV7-2 and TRBJ1-5; no definite D call. V was pared by 5 bases and J by 1 base, with 12 bases between. CDR1 is SGHTA and CDR2 is FQGNSA in the germline V gene. The CDR3 runs 15 residues. The CDR3 loop reads CASSTQPGSNQPQHF. In DNA, the CDR3 is TGTGCCAGCAGCACACAACCAGGAAGCAATCAGCCCCAGCATTTT.

The chain uses TRBV2 and TRBJ2-7; D unclear. V was clipped by 7 bases and J by 3 bases, with 16 bases between them. CDR3 length: 14 residues. From germline, CDR1 is SNHLY and CDR2 FYNNEI. The CDR3 bases are TGTGCCAGCACTAGAATTCGAACACGCTACGAGCAGTACTTC. Translation: CASTRIRTRYEQYF.

The CDR3 protein is CASSLVGGRNQPQHF. The CDR3 nucleotides read TGTGCCAGCAGCTTAGTGGGTGGAAGGAATCAGCCCCAGCATTTT. This chain uses TRBV7-9 with TRBJ1-5, with D uncertain. The V gene lost 1 base and the J gene lost 4 bases, with 11 bases spanning the gap. The V gene's germline CDR1 is SEHNR and CDR2 FQNEAQ (reference sequence). The CDR3 spans 15 residues. Using reference TRBV7-9 and TRBJ1-5 for the parts outside the CDR3, the full variable domain is DTGVSQNPRHKITKRGQNVTFRCDPISEHNRLYWYRQTLGQGPEFLTYFQNEAQLEKSRLLSDRFSAERPKGSFSTLEIQRTEQGDSAMYLCASSLVGGRNQPQHFGDGTRLSIL.

This clonotype was counted a single time. This rearrangement joins TRBV6-1 to TRBJ2-5; D may be TRBD1 or TRBD2 (5 bases each). Germline V gene data show CDR1 as MNHNS and CDR2 as SASEGT. The V gene lost 5 bases and the J gene lost 2 bases, with 12 bases spanning the gap. There are 14 residues in the CDR3. The CDR3 loop is CASSLAGRQETQYF. The DNA of the CDR3 is TGTGCCAGCAGTCTGGCAGGGAGACAAGAGACCCAGTACTTC.